A selection of T cell receptor beta chains follows, all from one sample in a study of early T cells in non-severe SARS-CoV-2 infection. TCRdb re-called the 5' RACE reads through MiXCR, storing one row per CDR3 protein. The data contain roughly 72,000 distinct CDR3 sequences, roughly 13% of them singletons. The sample consisted of whole blood. These receptors all stem from an adult who was a healthcare worker with PCR-confirmed SARS-CoV-2 infection or an uninfected control (not recorded which). Each CDR3 is given with its conserved first and last residue. D genes are given only for firm matches. Where a row states a size, it is once, few, many or the class of an expanded clone; other rows omit it.

v_call: TRBV12-3/TRBV12-4; j_call: TRBJ1-6; d_call: -; clone_size: -; cdr3_aa: CASRVSSYNSPLHF; cdr3_nt: TGTGCCAGTCGCGTCAGCTCCTATAATTCACCCCTCCACTTT
v_call: TRBV7-8; j_call: TRBJ2-3; d_call: -; clone_size: -; cdr3_aa: CASSPRYSTDTQYF; cdr3_nt: TGTGCCAGCAGCCCGCGCTACAGCACAGATACGCAGTATTTT
v_call: TRBV5-5; j_call: TRBJ1-6; d_call: -; clone_size: -; cdr3_aa: CASSWGAIYNSPLHF; cdr3_nt: TGTGCCAGCAGTTGGGGGGCGATCTATAATTCACCCCTCCACTTT
v_call: TRBV10-3; j_call: TRBJ2-1; d_call: TRBD1; clone_size: few; cdr3_aa: CAISERQGAGTSNEQFF; cdr3_nt: TGTGCCATCAGTGAGAGACAGGGGGCAGGGACTAGCAATGAGCAGTTCTTC
v_call: TRBV15; j_call: TRBJ1-4; d_call: TRBD1; clone_size: -; cdr3_aa: CATSRTNRGLFEKLFF; cdr3_nt: TGTGCCACCAGCAGAACCAACAGGGGGCTTTTTGAAAAACTGTTTTTT
v_call: TRBV5-1; j_call: TRBJ2-3; d_call: TRBD2; clone_size: -; cdr3_aa: CASSPNWGGTDTQYF; cdr3_nt: TGCGCCAGCAGCCCAAACTGGGGGGGAACAGATACGCAGTATTTT
v_call: TRBV28; j_call: TRBJ1-6; d_call: -; clone_size: -; cdr3_aa: CASSSLTKPNSPLHF; cdr3_nt: TGTGCCAGCAGTTCCCTCACAAAACCCAATTCACCCCTCCACTTT
v_call: TRBV28; j_call: TRBJ1-5; d_call: TRBD1; clone_size: many; cdr3_aa: CASSGGTGGQNQPQHF; cdr3_nt: TGTGCCAGCAGCGGAGGAACAGGGGGTCAGAATCAGCCCCAGCATTTT
v_call: TRBV7-6; j_call: TRBJ1-1; d_call: -; clone_size: many; cdr3_aa: CASSLKTGTEAFF; cdr3_nt: TGTGCCAGCAGCTTAAAGACAGGCACTGAAGCTTTCTTT
v_call: TRBV7-2; j_call: TRBJ2-3; d_call: TRBD2; clone_size: few; cdr3_aa: CASSLGTSGGFGTQYF; cdr3_nt: TGTGCCAGCAGCTTAGGGACTAGCGGGGGGTTCGGTACGCAGTATTTT
v_call: TRBV9; j_call: TRBJ1-1; d_call: -; clone_size: many; cdr3_aa: CASRRGISNTEAFF; cdr3_nt: TGTGCCAGCAGACGAGGAATTTCGAACACTGAAGCTTTCTTT
v_call: TRBV6-1; j_call: TRBJ2-7; d_call: -; clone_size: many; cdr3_aa: CASSDRRHSYEQYF; cdr3_nt: TGTGCCAGCAGTGACCGACGCCACTCCTACGAGCAGTACTTC
v_call: TRBV11-2; j_call: TRBJ2-7; d_call: -; clone_size: many; cdr3_aa: CASSLGAGYEQYF; cdr3_nt: TGTGCCAGCAGCTTAGGGGCGGGCTACGAGCAGTACTTC
v_call: TRBV19; j_call: TRBJ2-7; d_call: TRBD1; clone_size: -; cdr3_aa: CASSIGTGGVYEQYF; cdr3_nt: TGTGCCAGTAGTATAGGGACAGGGGGCGTCTACGAGCAGTACTTC
v_call: TRBV6-5; j_call: TRBJ2-7; d_call: TRBD1; clone_size: many; cdr3_aa: CASSLPGQGSYEQYF; cdr3_nt: TGTGCCAGCAGTTTACCGGGACAGGGATCCTACGAGCAGTACTTC
v_call: TRBV7-9; j_call: TRBJ1-3; d_call: -; clone_size: -; cdr3_aa: CASSPVGLTNSGNTIYF; cdr3_nt: TGTGCCAGCAGCCCCGTAGGGCTTACTAACTCTGGAAACACCATATATTTT
v_call: TRBV10-3; j_call: TRBJ2-3; d_call: TRBD2; clone_size: -; cdr3_aa: CAIGDSGLAGKADTQYF; cdr3_nt: TGTGCCATCGGTGATTCGGGGCTAGCGGGAAAGGCAGATACGCAGTATTTT
v_call: TRBV27; j_call: TRBJ2-7; d_call: -; clone_size: few; cdr3_aa: CASSLVSAGWAYEQYF; cdr3_nt: TGTGCCAGCAGTTTAGTCTCCGCGGGATGGGCCTACGAGCAGTACTTC
v_call: TRBV18; j_call: TRBJ2-7; d_call: -; clone_size: few; cdr3_aa: CASSLAYGGASEQYF; cdr3_nt: TGTGCCAGCTCCCTTGCGTATGGGGGGGCAAGCGAGCAGTACTTC
v_call: TRBV6-6; j_call: TRBJ2-7; d_call: TRBD1; clone_size: -; cdr3_aa: CASSSGQFSYEQYF; cdr3_nt: TGTGCCAGCAGTTCGGGACAGTTCTCCTACGAGCAGTACTTC
v_call: TRBV7-9; j_call: TRBJ2-6; d_call: -; clone_size: many; cdr3_aa: CASSLSESGANVLTF; cdr3_nt: TGTGCCAGCAGCTTATCGGAATCTGGGGCCAACGTCCTGACTTTC